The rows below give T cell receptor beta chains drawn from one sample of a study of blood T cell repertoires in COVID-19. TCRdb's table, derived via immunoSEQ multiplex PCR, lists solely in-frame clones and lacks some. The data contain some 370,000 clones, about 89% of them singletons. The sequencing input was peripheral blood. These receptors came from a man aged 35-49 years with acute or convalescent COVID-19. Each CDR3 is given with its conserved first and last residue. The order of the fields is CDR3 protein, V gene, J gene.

CDR3aa: CASSWTSGGEQYF
v_gene: TRBV7-2
j_gene: TRBJ2-7

CDR3aa: CASSESTGTGGDYGYTF
v_gene: TRBV10-2
j_gene: TRBJ1-2

CDR3aa: CASSIQGQKYEQYF
v_gene: TRBV19
j_gene: TRBJ2-7

CDR3aa: CASSVGRGTGDEQFF
v_gene: TRBV9
j_gene: TRBJ2-1

CDR3aa: CATSGQENQPQHF
v_gene: TRBV15
j_gene: TRBJ1-5

CDR3aa: CASSSLTLAGAGELFF
v_gene: TRBV7-6
j_gene: TRBJ2-2

CDR3aa: CASSRDSLYGYTF
v_gene: TRBV5-1
j_gene: TRBJ1-2

CDR3aa: CASSRDRGVTQYF
v_gene: TRBV14
j_gene: TRBJ2-5

CDR3aa: CASSSSGTGGEAAGELFF
v_gene: TRBV5-1
j_gene: TRBJ2-2

CDR3aa: CASSGYGWTGEMNTEAFF
v_gene: TRBV7-9
j_gene: TRBJ1-1

CDR3aa: CASSSLGLAEETQYF
v_gene: TRBV7-2
j_gene: TRBJ2-5

CDR3aa: CASGRGVGSGYTF
v_gene: TRBV11-2
j_gene: TRBJ1-2

CDR3aa: CASSLSTSGISTDTQYF
v_gene: TRBV11-3
j_gene: TRBJ2-3

CDR3aa: CASLGPSGELFF
v_gene: TRBV19
j_gene: TRBJ2-2

CDR3aa: CASRLSDEQFF
v_gene: TRBV2
j_gene: TRBJ2-1

CDR3aa: CASSHTTSLNLMYEQYF
v_gene: TRBV4-1
j_gene: TRBJ2-7

CDR3aa: CAKQREGSSQETQYF
v_gene: TRBV6-5
j_gene: TRBJ2-5

CDR3aa: CASSPGQGTNYGYTF
v_gene: TRBV18
j_gene: TRBJ1-2

CDR3aa: CASMTGRTSGNTIYF
v_gene: TRBV6-1
j_gene: TRBJ1-3

CDR3aa: CSVEVQVGETQYF
v_gene: TRBV29-1
j_gene: TRBJ2-5

CDR3aa: CGGAAAEKLFF
v_gene: TRBV29-1
j_gene: TRBJ1-4

CDR3aa: CASSIGTGANTEAFF
v_gene: TRBV19
j_gene: TRBJ1-1

CDR3aa: CASSREKYSGANVLTF
v_gene: TRBV7-9
j_gene: TRBJ2-6

CDR3aa: CASSSQGVDYEQYF
v_gene: TRBV19
j_gene: TRBJ2-7

CDR3aa: CAWSWGQNTEAFF
v_gene: TRBV30
j_gene: TRBJ1-1

CDR3aa: CASSSTRTGSGYTF
v_gene: TRBV7-2
j_gene: TRBJ1-2

CDR3aa: CASRVPGQGWYEQYF
v_gene: TRBV6-5
j_gene: TRBJ2-7

CDR3aa: CASSRGLAGPLMNTQYF
v_gene: TRBV7-8
j_gene: TRBJ2-3

CDR3aa: CASSLTKDSSREKLFF
v_gene: TRBV3-1/TRBV3-2
j_gene: TRBJ1-4

CDR3aa: CASSSREGPYEQYF
v_gene: TRBV7-9
j_gene: TRBJ2-7

CDR3aa: CASSQDPGVNTGELFF
v_gene: TRBV4-3
j_gene: TRBJ2-2

CDR3aa: CAWTGGLAYYYEQYF
v_gene: TRBV30
j_gene: TRBJ2-7

CDR3aa: CASSSSPGQTNSPLHF
v_gene: TRBV7-8
j_gene: TRBJ1-6

CDR3aa: CASSITWTGESGYTF
v_gene: TRBV19
j_gene: TRBJ1-2

CDR3aa: CASRATRGAREQYF
v_gene: TRBV6-5
j_gene: TRBJ2-7

CDR3aa: CASRRRGNEEKLFF
v_gene: TRBV6-6
j_gene: TRBJ1-4

CDR3aa: CASSQDGQGYQPQHF
v_gene: TRBV4-2
j_gene: TRBJ1-5

CDR3aa: CASSHRTVIGAGELFF
v_gene: TRBV6-2/TRBV6-3
j_gene: TRBJ2-2

CDR3aa: CASSLMVGGEQYF
v_gene: TRBV27
j_gene: TRBJ2-7

CDR3aa: CASSQGTSGRESSYNEQFF
v_gene: TRBV3-1/TRBV3-2
j_gene: TRBJ2-1

CDR3aa: CASSRTGGLFF
v_gene: TRBV6-5
j_gene: TRBJ2-1

CDR3aa: CASSFTGTGVTEAFF
v_gene: TRBV5-4
j_gene: TRBJ1-1

CDR3aa: CASSRQGYYGYTF
v_gene: TRBV5-5
j_gene: TRBJ1-2

CDR3aa: CARRGMGDSYTF
v_gene: TRBV6-5
j_gene: TRBJ1-2